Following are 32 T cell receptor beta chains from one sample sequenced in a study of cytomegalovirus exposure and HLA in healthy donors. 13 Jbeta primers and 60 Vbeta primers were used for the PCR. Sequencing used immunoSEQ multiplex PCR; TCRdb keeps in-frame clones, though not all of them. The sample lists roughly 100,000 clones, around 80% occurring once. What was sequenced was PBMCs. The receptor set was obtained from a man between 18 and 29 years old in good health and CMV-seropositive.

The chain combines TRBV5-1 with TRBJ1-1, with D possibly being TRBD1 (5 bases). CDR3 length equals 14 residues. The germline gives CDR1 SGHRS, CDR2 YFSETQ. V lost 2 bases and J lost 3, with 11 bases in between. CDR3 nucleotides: TGCGCCAGCAGCTTCCGAGACAGATACACTGAAGCTTTCTTT. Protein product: CASSFRDRYTEAFF.

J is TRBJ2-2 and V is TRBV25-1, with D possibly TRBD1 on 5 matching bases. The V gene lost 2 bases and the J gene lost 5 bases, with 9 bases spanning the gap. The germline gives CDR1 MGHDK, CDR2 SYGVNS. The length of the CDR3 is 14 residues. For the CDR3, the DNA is TGTGCCAGCAGTGAAGGGGCAGAAACCGGGGAGCTGTTTTTT. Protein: CASSEGAETGELFF.

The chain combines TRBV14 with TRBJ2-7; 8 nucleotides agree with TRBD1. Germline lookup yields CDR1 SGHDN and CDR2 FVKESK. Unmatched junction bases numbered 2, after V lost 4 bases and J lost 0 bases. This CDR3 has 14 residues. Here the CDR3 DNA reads TGTGCCAGCAGCCGGACAGGGAACTCCTACGAGCAGTACTTC. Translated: CASSRTGNSYEQYF.

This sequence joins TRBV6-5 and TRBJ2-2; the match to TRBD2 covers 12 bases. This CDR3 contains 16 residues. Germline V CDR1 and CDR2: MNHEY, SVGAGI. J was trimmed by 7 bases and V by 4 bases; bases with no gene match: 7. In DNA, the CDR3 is TGTGCCAGCAGTTCCGAACTAGCGGGGGGTATCGGGGAGCTGTTTTTT. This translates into CASSSELAGGIGELFF.

The CDR3 DNA follows: TGCGCCAGCAGCCAAGATCAAGGGACAGGGTGGGTCTATGGCTACACCTTC. Protein sequence: CASSQDQGTGWVYGYTF. This chain links TRBV4-1 with TRBJ1-2, with 9 bases identical to TRBD1. This CDR3 region has 17 residues. Germline CDR1 and CDR2: MGHRA and YSYEKL. The V segment lost 0 bases and the J segment 4 bases; nucleotides outside the gene matches: 9.

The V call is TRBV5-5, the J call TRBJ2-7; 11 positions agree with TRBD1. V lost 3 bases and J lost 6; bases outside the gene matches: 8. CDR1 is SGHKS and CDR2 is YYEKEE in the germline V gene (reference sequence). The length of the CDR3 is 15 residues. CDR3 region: CASSYAAGTGGEQYF. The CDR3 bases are TGTGCCAGCAGCTACGCAGCCGGGACAGGGGGCGAGCAGTACTTC. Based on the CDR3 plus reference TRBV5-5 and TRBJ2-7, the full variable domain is DAGVTQSPTHLIKTRGQQVTLRCSPISGHKSVSWYQQVLGQGPQFIFQYYEKEERGRGNFPDRFSARQFPNYSSELNVNALLLGDSALYLCASSYAAGTGGEQYFGPGTRLTVT.

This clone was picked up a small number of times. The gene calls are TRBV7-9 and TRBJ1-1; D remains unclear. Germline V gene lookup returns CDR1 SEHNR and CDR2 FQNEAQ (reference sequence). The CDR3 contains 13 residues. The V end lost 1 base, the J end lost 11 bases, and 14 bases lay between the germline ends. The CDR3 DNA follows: TGTGCCAGCAGCTTAGGGTTCGGGGTGCCTGCTTTCTTT. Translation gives CASSLGFGVPAFF.

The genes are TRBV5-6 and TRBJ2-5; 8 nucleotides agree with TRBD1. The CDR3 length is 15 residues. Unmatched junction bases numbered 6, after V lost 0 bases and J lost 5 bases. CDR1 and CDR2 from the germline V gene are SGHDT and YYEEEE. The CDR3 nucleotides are TGTGCCAGCAGCTTGGCAACAGGGGGGAGGGAGACCCAGTACTTC. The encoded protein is CASSLATGGRETQYF.

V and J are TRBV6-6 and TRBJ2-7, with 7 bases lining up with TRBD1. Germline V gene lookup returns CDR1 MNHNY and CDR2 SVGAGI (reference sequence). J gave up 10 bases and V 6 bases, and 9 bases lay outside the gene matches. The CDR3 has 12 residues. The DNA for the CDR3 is TGTGCCAGCAGCCCCGACAGGGCGGAACAGTACTTC. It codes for CASSPDRAEQYF.

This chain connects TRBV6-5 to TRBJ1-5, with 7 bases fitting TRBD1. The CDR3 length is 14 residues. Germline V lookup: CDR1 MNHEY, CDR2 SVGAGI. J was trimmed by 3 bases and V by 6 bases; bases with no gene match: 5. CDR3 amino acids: CASRGTGVNQPQHF. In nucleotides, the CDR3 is TGTGCCAGCAGGGGAACAGGGGTCAATCAGCCCCAGCATTTT.

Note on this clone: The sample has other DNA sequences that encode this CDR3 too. The CDR3 sequence is CASSQDRSSYNSPLHF. The CDR3 coding sequence is TGCGCCAGCAGCCAAGATAGGAGCTCCTATAATTCACCCCTCCACTTT. V gene TRBV4-1 combines with J gene TRBJ1-6; D gene ambiguous. CDR3 length: 16 residues. Trimming left V 0 bases short and J 0 bases short, with 6 bases between. The V gene's germline CDR1 is MGHRA and CDR2 YSYEKL.

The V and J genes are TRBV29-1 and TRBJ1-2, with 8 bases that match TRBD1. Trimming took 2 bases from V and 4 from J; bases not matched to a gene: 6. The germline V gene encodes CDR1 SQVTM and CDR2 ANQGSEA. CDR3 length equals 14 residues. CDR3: CSVEKGQGGYGYTF. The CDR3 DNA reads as TGCAGCGTTGAAAAAGGACAGGGCGGCTATGGCTACACCTTC.

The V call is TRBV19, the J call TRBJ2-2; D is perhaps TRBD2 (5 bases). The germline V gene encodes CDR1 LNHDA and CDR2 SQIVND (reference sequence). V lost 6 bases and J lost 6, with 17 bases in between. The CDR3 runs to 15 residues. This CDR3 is CASSQGTSLSGELFF. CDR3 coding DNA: TGTGCCAGTAGCCAAGGAACTAGTCTGTCCGGGGAGCTGTTTTTT.

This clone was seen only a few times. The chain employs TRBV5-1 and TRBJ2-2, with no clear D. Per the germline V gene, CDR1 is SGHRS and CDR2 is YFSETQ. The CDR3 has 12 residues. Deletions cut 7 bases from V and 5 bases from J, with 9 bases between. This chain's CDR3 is CASRVDTGELFF. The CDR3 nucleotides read TGCGCCAGCCGAGTCGATACCGGGGAGCTGTTTTTT.

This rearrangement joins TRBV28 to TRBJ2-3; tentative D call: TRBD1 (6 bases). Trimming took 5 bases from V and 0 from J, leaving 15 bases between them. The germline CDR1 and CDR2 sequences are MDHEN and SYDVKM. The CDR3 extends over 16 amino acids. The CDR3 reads CASSGDIVKSTDTQYF. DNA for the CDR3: TGTGCCAGCAGTGGGGACATCGTGAAGAGCACAGATACGCAGTATTTT.

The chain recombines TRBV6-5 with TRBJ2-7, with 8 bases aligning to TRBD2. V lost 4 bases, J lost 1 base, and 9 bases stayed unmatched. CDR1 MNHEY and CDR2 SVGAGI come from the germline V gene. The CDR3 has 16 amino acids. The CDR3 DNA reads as TGTGCCAGCAGTTTATGGGCCGGGAGGGCTTCCTACGAGCAGTACTTC. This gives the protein CASSLWAGRASYEQYF.

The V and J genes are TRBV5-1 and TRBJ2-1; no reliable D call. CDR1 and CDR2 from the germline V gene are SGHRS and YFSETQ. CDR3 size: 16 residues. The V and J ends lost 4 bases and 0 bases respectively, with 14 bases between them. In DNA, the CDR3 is TGCGCCAGCAGCGCGACAAACCTTCGCTCCTACAATGAGCAGTTCTTC. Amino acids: CASSATNLRSYNEQFF.

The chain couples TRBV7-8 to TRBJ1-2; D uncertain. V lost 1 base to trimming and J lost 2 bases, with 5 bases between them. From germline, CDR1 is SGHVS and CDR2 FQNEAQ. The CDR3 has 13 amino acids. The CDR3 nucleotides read TGTGCCAGCAGCTTAGACGCGAACTATGGCTACACCTTC. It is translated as CASSLDANYGYTF. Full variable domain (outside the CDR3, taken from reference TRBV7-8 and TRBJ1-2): GAGVSQSPRYKVAKRGQDVALRCDPISGHVSLFWYQQALGQGPEFLTYFQNEAQLDKSGLPSDRFFAERPEGSVSTLKIQRTQQEDSAVYLCASSLDANYGYTFGSGTRLTVV.

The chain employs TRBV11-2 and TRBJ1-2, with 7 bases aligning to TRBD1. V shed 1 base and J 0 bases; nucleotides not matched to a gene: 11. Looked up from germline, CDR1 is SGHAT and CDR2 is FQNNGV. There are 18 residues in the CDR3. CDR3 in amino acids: CASSLVERGPGANYGYTF. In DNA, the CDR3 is TGTGCCAGCAGCTTAGTAGAAAGGGGGCCCGGGGCTAACTATGGCTACACCTTC.

CDR3 loop: CASSLIGQGNSPLHF. In nucleotides, the CDR3 is TGTGCCAGCAGCTTAATCGGACAGGGCAATTCACCCCTCCACTTT. V is TRBV7-9 and J is TRBJ1-6; 8 bases line up with TRBD1. Trimming took 2 bases from V and 7 from J; bases not matched to a gene: 4. The CDR3 contains 15 residues. Germline loops: CDR1 SEHNR, CDR2 FQNEAQ (reference sequence).

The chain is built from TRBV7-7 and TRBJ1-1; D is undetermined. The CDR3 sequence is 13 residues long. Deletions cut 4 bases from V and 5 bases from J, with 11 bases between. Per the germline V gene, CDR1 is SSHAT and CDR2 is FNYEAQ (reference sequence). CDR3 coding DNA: TGTGCCAGCAGCTCATCCGGAGGGACTGAAGCTTTCTTT. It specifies CASSSSGGTEAFF.

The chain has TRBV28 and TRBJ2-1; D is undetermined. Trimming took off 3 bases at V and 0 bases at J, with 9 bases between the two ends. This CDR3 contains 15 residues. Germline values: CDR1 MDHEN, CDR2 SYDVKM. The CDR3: CASSLFSSSYNEQFF. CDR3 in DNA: TGTGCCAGCAGTTTGTTTTCCAGCTCCTACAATGAGCAGTTCTTC. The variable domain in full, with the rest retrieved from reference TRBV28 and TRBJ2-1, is DVKVTQSSRYLVKRTGEKVFLECVQDMDHENMFWYRQDPGLGLRLIYFSYDVKMKEKGDIPEGYSVSREKKERFSLILESASTNQTSMYLCASSLFSSSYNEQFFGPGTRLTVL.

CDR3 sequence reads: CASSLVAGGAAETQYF. The DNA for the CDR3 is TGTGCCAGCAGCTTGGTTGCGGGGGGGGCCGCGGAGACCCAGTACTTC. The rearrangement joins TRBV5-4 to TRBJ2-5; the match to TRBD2 covers 9 bases. This CDR3 contains 16 residues. After removal of 0 bases from V and 5 bases from J, the junction contained 8 bases not matched to a gene. Germline lookup yields CDR1 SGHNT and CDR2 YYREEE (reference sequence).

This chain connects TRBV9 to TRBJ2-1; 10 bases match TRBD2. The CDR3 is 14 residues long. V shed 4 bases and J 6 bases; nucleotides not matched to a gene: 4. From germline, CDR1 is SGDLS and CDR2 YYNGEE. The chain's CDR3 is CASSRLAGVNEQFF. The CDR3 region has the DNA TGTGCCAGCAGCCGTCTAGCGGGGGTCAATGAGCAGTTCTTC.

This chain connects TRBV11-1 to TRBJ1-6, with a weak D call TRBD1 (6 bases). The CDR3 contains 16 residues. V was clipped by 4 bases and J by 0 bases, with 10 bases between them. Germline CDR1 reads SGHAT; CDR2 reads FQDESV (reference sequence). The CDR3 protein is CASSSTDSSYNSPLHF. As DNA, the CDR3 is TGTGCCAGCAGCTCGACGGACAGCTCCTATAATTCACCCCTCCACTTT.

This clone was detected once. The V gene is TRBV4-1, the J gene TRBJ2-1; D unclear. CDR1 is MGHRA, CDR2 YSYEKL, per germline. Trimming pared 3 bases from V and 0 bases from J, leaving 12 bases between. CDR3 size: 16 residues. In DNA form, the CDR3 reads TGCGCCAGCAGCCAGGTCCTGAGTAGCTCCTACAATGAGCAGTTCTTC. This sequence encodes CASSQVLSSSYNEQFF.

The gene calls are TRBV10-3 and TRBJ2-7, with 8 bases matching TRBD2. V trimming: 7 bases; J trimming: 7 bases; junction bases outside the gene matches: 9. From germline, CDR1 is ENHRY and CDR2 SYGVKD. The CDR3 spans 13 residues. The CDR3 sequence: CAINSGGAEEQYF. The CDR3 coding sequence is TGTGCCATCAATTCCGGGGGGGCGGAGGAGCAGTACTTC.

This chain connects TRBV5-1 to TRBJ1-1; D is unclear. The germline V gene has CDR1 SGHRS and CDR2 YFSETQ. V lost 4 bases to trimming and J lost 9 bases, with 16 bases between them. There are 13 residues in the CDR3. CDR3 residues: CASSPARKEKAFF. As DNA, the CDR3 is TGCGCCAGCAGCCCCGCTCGGAAGGAGAAAGCTTTCTTT.

CDR3 nucleotides: TGTGCCTGGAGTCGGGACAGGGCTTGGAATTCACCCCTCCACTTT. Translating gives CAWSRDRAWNSPLHF. The chain employs TRBV30 and TRBJ1-6, with 9 bases identical to TRBD1. CDR1 GTSNPN and CDR2 SVGIG come from the germline V gene (reference sequence). The trim removed 2 bases at V and 7 bases at J, leaving 6 bases unmatched. This CDR3 has 15 residues. Complete variable domain (other parts from reference TRBV30 and TRBJ1-6): SQTIHQWPATLVQPVGSPLSLECTVEGTSNPNLYWYRQAAGRGLQLLFYSVGIGQISSEVPQNLSASRPQDRQFILSSKKLLLSDSGFYLCAWSRDRAWNSPLHFGNGTRLTVT.

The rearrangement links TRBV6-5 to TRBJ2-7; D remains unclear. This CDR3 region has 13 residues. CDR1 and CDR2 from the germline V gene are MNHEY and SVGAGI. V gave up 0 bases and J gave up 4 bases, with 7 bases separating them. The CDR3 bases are TGTGCCAGCAGTTACTCGGTCGGTTACGAGCAGTACTTC. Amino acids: CASSYSVGYEQYF.

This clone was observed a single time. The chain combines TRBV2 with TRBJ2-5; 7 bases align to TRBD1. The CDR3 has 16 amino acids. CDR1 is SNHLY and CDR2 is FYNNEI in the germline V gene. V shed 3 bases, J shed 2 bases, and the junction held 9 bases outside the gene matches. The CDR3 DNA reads TGTGCCAGCAGTGAGGCAGGGGGATATGGGCAAGAGACCCAGTACTTC. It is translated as CASSEAGGYGQETQYF.

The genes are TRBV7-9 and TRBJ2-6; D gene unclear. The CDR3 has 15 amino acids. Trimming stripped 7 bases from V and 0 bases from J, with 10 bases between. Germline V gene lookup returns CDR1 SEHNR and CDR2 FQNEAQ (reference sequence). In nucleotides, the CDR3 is TGTGCCAGCATGGATGACTTCTCTGGGGCCAACGTCCTGACTTTC. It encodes CASMDDFSGANVLTF.